This T cell receptor beta chain stems from a study of cytomegalovirus exposure and HLA in healthy donors. J lost 5 bases, V lost 5 bases, and 3 bases had no gene match. The V gene's germline CDR1 is MRHNA and CDR2 SNTAGT. This CDR3 comprises 13 residues. The PCR had 60 Vbeta and 13 Jbeta primers. Assay used: immunoSEQ multiplex PCR; TCRdb lists only in-frame clones, some missing. Of 150,000 to 250,000 clones in the sample, around 80% were seen once. Worth noting for this clone: The antigen is unknown.

Study results and limitations: In vitro confirmation showed three CMV-associated chains to be CMV antigen specific. For cytomegalovirus status, the classifier reportedly gave diagnoses with high specificity and sensitivity.

It was healthy bone marrow donors who served as donors. Source material: PBMCs. This sequence originates from a woman aged 25 to 39 in good health and CMV-seropositive. The chain links TRBV6-4 to TRBJ1-5, with TRBD1 matching 7 bases. The CDR3 nucleotides are TGTGCCAGCAGTCCCCAGGGGGATCAGCCCCAGCATTTT. Protein: CASSPQGDQPQHF.